The 19 T cell receptor beta chains below all came from one sample that was sequenced in a study of CD8+ T cells in alopecia areata. The authors extracted RNA and reverse transcribed it into cDNA as the sequencing template. The assay was immunoSEQ multiplex PCR, and TCRdb's table has in-frame clones only and misses some. The data contain 150,000 to 200,000 clones, 55% to 75% of them seen just once; the ten biggest clones take up more than 13%. Treatment: oral pan-JAK inhibitor, 5-10 mg twice daily. The sample here was CD4+ T cells sorted from blood, taken at week 24, from a patient treated with tofacitinib. All receptors come from a human donor with alopecia areata.

This clone is a singleton in its sample. V is TRBV28 and J is TRBJ1-5; weak D call: TRBD1 (5 bases). The length of the CDR3 is 13 residues. In germline, CDR1 is MDHEN, CDR2 SYDVKM. V was pared by 2 bases and J by 7 bases, with 9 bases between. CDR3 nucleotide sequence: TGTGCCAGCAGTTTACAGGGTAAACAGCCCCAGCATTTT. Its protein product is CASSLQGKQPQHF.

The CDR3 loop is CAWSVTGAQYF. The CDR3, as DNA: TGTGCCTGGAGTGTGACGGGTGCGCAGTATTTT. The chain is built from TRBV30 and TRBJ2-3, with no clear D. The germline CDR1 and CDR2 sequences are GTSNPN and SVGIG (reference sequence). The CDR3 length is 11 residues. Trimming stripped 0 bases from V and 10 bases from J, with 8 bases between.

The V call is TRBV5-1, the J call TRBJ2-3; possibly TRBD2 for D (5 bases). Germline V CDR1 and CDR2: SGHRS, YFSETQ. Between the trimmed V and J ends, which lost 6 bases and 0 bases, there was a span of 14 bases. The CDR3 sequence is 15 residues long. DNA of the CDR3: TGCGCCAGCACCTTACTAGGACTGAGCACAGATACGCAGTATTTT. Residues: CASTLLGLSTDTQYF.

About this clone itself: Other nucleotide sequences in the sample specify the same CDR3. This sequence joins TRBV30 and TRBJ2-7; the D is unclear. The CDR3 length is 11 residues. V lost 2 bases and J 2 bases, leaving 4 bases between the germline ends. Germline V gene sequence: CDR1 GTSNPN, CDR2 SVGIG (reference sequence). The CDR3 DNA follows: TGTGCCTGGAGTCTTACCTACGAGCAGTACTTC. This sequence encodes CAWSLTYEQYF.

The chain couples TRBV29-1 to TRBJ1-1, with D unclear. V was pared by 5 bases and J by 3 bases, with 19 bases between. CDR1 and CDR2 (germline): SQVTM, ANQGSEA. This CDR3 contains 15 residues. The CDR3 protein is CSVWGGLVGDTEAFF. DNA of the CDR3: TGCAGCGTTTGGGGAGGATTGGTTGGGGACACTGAAGCTTTCTTT.

This clone was observed a few times. The chain joins TRBV6-5 to TRBJ1-2; D unresolved. The CDR3 contains 13 residues. The germline gives CDR1 MNHEY, CDR2 SVGAGI. With 5 bases removed from V and 2 bases from J, the gap between germline ends came to 9 bases. This CDR3 is CASSEHSNYGYTF. CDR3 DNA sequence: TGTGCCAGCAGTGAACACAGCAACTATGGCTACACCTTC.

The chain uses TRBV7-2 and TRBJ1-1; TRBD1 agrees at 7 bases. Looked up from germline, CDR1 is SGHTA and CDR2 is FQGNSA. With 4 bases clipped from V and 7 bases from J, the junction kept 6 bases outside the gene matches. The CDR3 totals 13 residues. CDR3 residues: CASSSTGNDEAFF. The DNA for the CDR3 is TGTGCCAGCAGCTCGACAGGGAACGATGAAGCTTTCTTT.

This clone was seen only a few times. The chain joins TRBV2 to TRBJ2-5; D is unresolved. Trimming removed 2 bases at V and 2 bases at J, with 6 bases between. The CDR3 has 13 residues. CDR1 is SNHLY and CDR2 is FYNNEI in the germline V gene. CDR3 DNA: TGTGCCAGCAGTGAACGGATTCAAGAGACCCAGTACTTC. It translates to CASSERIQETQYF.

The chain couples TRBV6-5 to TRBJ2-3; D gene ambiguous. Per germline, CDR1 MNHEY and CDR2 SVGAGI. This CDR3 is 15 amino acids long. The germline V and J ends were trimmed by 3 bases and 0 bases, with 10 bases remaining between them. CDR3 nucleotide sequence: TGTGCCAGCAGTTATCGTCTCCGCAGCACAGATACGCAGTATTTT. This encodes CASSYRLRSTDTQYF.

The rearrangement uses TRBV6-5 and TRBJ1-2; D is unclear. Germline CDR1 reads MNHEY; CDR2 reads SVGAGI. Trimming pared 6 bases from V and 0 bases from J, leaving 8 bases between. The CDR3 length is 13 residues. The chain's CDR3 is CASSRGANYGYTF. CDR3 coding DNA: TGTGCCAGCAGCCGGGGTGCTAACTATGGCTACACCTTC.

The CDR3 DNA reads TGTGCCACCAGCAGATGGGGTACGGTTCCAAACATTCAGTACTTC. It translates to CATSRWGTVPNIQYF. This chain uses TRBV15 with TRBJ2-4; D is undetermined. V was cut by 2 bases and J by 6 bases, with 14 bases left in between. The CDR3 is 15 residues long. Germline V gives CDR1 LNHNV, CDR2 YYDKDF (reference sequence).

The chain couples TRBV9 to TRBJ1-1; a weak D match, TRBD1 (6 bases). CDR3 length: 13 amino acids. V lost 5 bases and J 5 bases, leaving 13 bases between the germline ends. Germline V gene lookup returns CDR1 SGDLS and CDR2 YYNGEE. The CDR3 coding sequence is TGTGCCAGCAGTCAGGGGCTCGGGACTGAAGCTTTCTTT. Amino acid sequence: CASSQGLGTEAFF.

This clone was picked up a small number of times. The chain carries TRBV11-2 and TRBJ2-3; tentatively, D is TRBD1 or TRBD2 (6 bases each). CDR3 length: 15 amino acids. The V end was cut by 3 bases, the J end by 2 bases, with 12 bases between. Per the germline V gene, CDR1 is SGHAT and CDR2 is FQNNGV. The CDR3 loop reads CASSFDRGPTDTQYF. In nucleotides, the CDR3 is TGTGCCAGCAGCTTCGACCGGGGGCCCACAGATACGCAGTATTTT.

This clone was detected ten times or more. The chain links TRBV2 to TRBJ1-5; 9 bases fit TRBD1. Losses at the gene ends were 4 bases for V and 3 bases for J; bases not matched to a gene: 4. The CDR3 runs to 15 residues. In germline, CDR1 is SNHLY, CDR2 FYNNEI. The CDR3 DNA follows: TGTGCCAGCAGTGCCACAGGGGGCTTCAATCAGCCCCAGCATTTT. This translates into CASSATGGFNQPQHF.

This chain connects TRBV5-1 to TRBJ2-1; 7 positions match TRBD1. This CDR3 has 14 residues. Germline loops: CDR1 SGHRS, CDR2 YFSETQ. V was clipped by 4 bases and J by 3 bases; unmatched bases: 4. CDR3 region: CASSPGQNYNEQFF. The CDR3 DNA reads as TGCGCCAGCAGCCCGGGACAGAACTACAATGAGCAGTTCTTC.

This chain joins TRBV4-1 and TRBJ2-3; 16 positions agree with TRBD2. The CDR3 is 17 amino acids. Germline CDR1 and CDR2: MGHRA and YSYEKL. V lost 2 bases and J lost 8; bases outside the gene matches: 7. The CDR3: CASSQPGTSGGAGTQYF. The CDR3 DNA is TGCGCCAGCAGCCAACCCGGGACTAGCGGGGGGGCCGGTACGCAGTATTTT.

To note about this clone: One end of the junction fails to match germline, which may point to a read error. V gene TRBV7-6 combines with J gene TRBJ2-1, with D perhaps being TRBD1 or TRBD2 (6 bases each). The CDR3 loop spans 13 amino acids. From germline, CDR1 is SGHVS and CDR2 FNYEAQ. The CDR3 region has the DNA TGTGCCAGCAGCTCGTCCAATGTGGGGGGCTTTGTCTTC. It is translated as CASSSSNVGGFVF.

The V and J genes are TRBV4-2 and TRBJ2-7; no clear D. The CDR3 length is 14 residues. V was clipped by 0 bases and J by 2 bases, with 8 bases between them. The germline CDR1 and CDR2 sequences are LGHNA and YNFKEQ. The DNA of the CDR3 is TGTGCCAGCAGCCAAGATGGACGGGCCTACGAGCAGTACTTC. The encoded protein is CASSQDGRAYEQYF.

The chain carries TRBV25-1 and TRBJ1-6; D may be TRBD1 (5 bases). CDR1 and CDR2 from the germline V gene are MGHDK and SYGVNS. The V end was cut by 7 bases, the J end by 10 bases, with 20 bases between. There are 15 residues in the CDR3. The CDR3 loop reads CASTRGGPGKSPLHF. CDR3 coding DNA: TGTGCCAGCACGAGAGGAGGTCCAGGGAAGTCACCCCTCCACTTT.